Shown below are 29 T cell receptor beta chains from a single sample sequenced in a study of PD-L1 blockade in urothelial cancer. This sample's time point: pretreatment peripheral blood. TCRdb's table, derived via immunoSEQ multiplex PCR, lists solely in-frame clones and lacks some. The repertoire includes roughly 120,000 clones, approximately 84% of them detected once, and around 3.2% sits in the top ten. Sequencing was performed on PBMCs, taken around atezolizumab (anti-PD-L1) treatment. The receptors originated from a man aged 45-65 years with urothelial cancer.

The J gene is TRBJ1-1, the V gene TRBV28, with a weak D call TRBD1 (6 bases). Germline CDR1 reads MDHEN; CDR2 reads SYDVKM. V dropped 2 bases and J dropped 8 bases, with 12 bases sitting between them. This CDR3 has 13 amino acids. In DNA, the CDR3 is TGTGCCAGCAGTTTAGGGGGGGGCAGGGAAGCTTTCTTT. It codes for CASSLGGGREAFF.

The chain uses TRBV28 and TRBJ1-1; possibly TRBD1 for D (6 bases). Germline CDR1 is MDHEN and CDR2 is SYDVKM. The germline V and J ends were trimmed by 10 bases and 1 base, with 13 bases remaining between them. This CDR3 region has 13 residues. The chain's CDR3 is CATFQGRNTEAFF. CDR3 sequence (DNA): TGTGCCACCTTCCAGGGGCGGAACACTGAAGCTTTCTTT.

The chain employs TRBV19 and TRBJ2-1; no clear D. The V end lost 9 bases, the J end lost 3 bases, and 6 bases lay between the germline ends. This CDR3 contains 11 residues. The germline CDR1 and CDR2 sequences are LNHDA and SQIVND (reference sequence). The CDR3 DNA reads as TGTGCCAGCCAAAACTACAATGAGCAGTTCTTC. The encoded protein is CASQNYNEQFF.

The V gene is TRBV28, the J gene TRBJ2-7, with TRBD2 matching over 8 bases. V lost 3 bases, J lost 2 bases, and 6 bases stayed unmatched. CDR3 size: 15 residues. Looked up from germline, CDR1 is MDHEN and CDR2 is SYDVKM. The CDR3 loop is CASSLNGLATYEQYF. The CDR3 nucleotides read TGTGCCAGCAGTTTGAACGGACTAGCTACCTACGAGCAGTACTTC.

This chain uses TRBV4-2 with TRBJ2-7; TRBD2 matches at 10 bases. Unmatched junction bases numbered 8, after V lost 1 base and J lost 2 bases. Per germline, CDR1 LGHNA and CDR2 YNFKEQ. The CDR3 spans 17 residues. CDR3 loop: CASSQVIAGGFPYEQYF. The CDR3, as DNA: TGTGCCAGCAGCCAAGTGATAGCGGGAGGTTTTCCCTACGAGCAGTACTTC.

The DNA for the CDR3 is TGTGCCAGCAGCGTAGTTGGGACTAGCGGGTTAAGGTCCTACAATGAGCAGTTCTTC. Protein product: CASSVVGTSGLRSYNEQFF. This chain joins TRBV9 and TRBJ2-1, with TRBD2 identical over 12 bases. V lost 0 bases to trimming and J lost 1 base; unmatched junction nucleotides: 8. The germline gives CDR1 SGDLS, CDR2 YYNGEE. The CDR3 length is 19 residues.

The V and J genes are TRBV27 and TRBJ2-4; 11 bases line up with TRBD2. The CDR3 has 16 amino acids. Germline V gene lookup returns CDR1 MNHEY and CDR2 SMNVEV (reference sequence). Losses at the gene ends were 6 bases for V and 5 bases for J; bases not matched to a gene: 9. The CDR3 loop reads CASRSRVAGGENIQYF. The CDR3 region has the DNA TGTGCCAGCAGGAGTAGGGTAGCGGGAGGGGAAAACATTCAGTACTTC.

The CDR3 sequence: CASSLSSSGLAGYEQYF. CDR3 nucleotides: TGTGCCAGCAGTTTATCGTCTTCGGGACTAGCGGGATACGAGCAGTACTTC. The J gene is TRBJ2-7, the V gene TRBV27; 13 bases agree with TRBD2. CDR1 is MNHEY, CDR2 SMNVEV, per germline (reference sequence). The V gene end was trimmed by 0 bases and the J gene end by 4 bases; junction bases not matched to a gene: 6. The CDR3 totals 17 residues.

V usage is TRBV2 and J usage is TRBJ2-2, with TRBD1 matching over 8 bases. Germline CDR1 reads SNHLY; CDR2 reads FYNNEI. Trimming at V came to 3 bases and at J to 6 bases, leaving 3 bases not matched to a gene. CDR3 length: 14 residues. The CDR3 protein is CASSDQGASGELFF. CDR3 sequence (DNA): TGTGCCAGCAGTGACCAGGGGGCTTCCGGGGAGCTGTTTTTT.

This chain joins TRBV9 and TRBJ1-5, with 9 bases aligning to TRBD1. The CDR3 contains 15 residues. The germline V gene encodes CDR1 SGDLS and CDR2 YYNGEE. V was clipped by 5 bases and J by 3 bases; unmatched bases: 6. CDR3 residues: CASSLTGGPNQPQHF. The CDR3 DNA follows: TGTGCCAGCAGTTTGACAGGGGGTCCCAATCAGCCCCAGCATTTT.

The chain carries TRBV30 and TRBJ2-7; the match to TRBD1 covers 11 bases. Germline loops: CDR1 GTSNPN, CDR2 SVGIG (reference sequence). J lost 1 base, V lost 3 bases, and 5 bases had no gene match. The CDR3 runs 15 residues. CDR3 coding DNA: TGTGCCTGGAGGCCCGGGACAGGGGGGTCCTACGAGCAGTACTTC. It codes for CAWRPGTGGSYEQYF. Based on the CDR3 plus reference TRBV30 and TRBJ2-7, the full variable domain is SQTIHQWPATLVQPVGSPLSLECTVEGTSNPNLYWYRQAAGRGLQLLFYSVGIGQISSEVPQNLSASRPQDRQFILSSKKLLLSDSGFYLCAWRPGTGGSYEQYFGPGTRLTVT.

The genes are TRBV28 and TRBJ1-1; 9 bases are shared with TRBD1. Germline V gene lookup returns CDR1 MDHEN and CDR2 SYDVKM. The V segment lost 5 bases and the J segment 3 bases; nucleotides outside the gene matches: 7. CDR3 length equals 15 residues. CDR3 amino acids: CASSPRQGVYTEAFF. Here the CDR3 DNA reads TGTGCCAGCAGTCCGCGACAGGGGGTTTACACTGAAGCTTTCTTT.

The chain uses TRBV6-1 and TRBJ1-5, with 8 bases fitting TRBD1. The CDR3 is made up of 15 amino acids. V was clipped by 5 bases and J by 0 bases; unmatched bases: 3. Looked up from germline, CDR1 is MNHNS and CDR2 is SASEGT. Here the CDR3 reads CASSSQGASNQPQHF. The CDR3, as DNA: TGTGCCAGCAGTTCCCAGGGGGCTAGCAATCAGCCCCAGCATTTT.

V gene TRBV10-3 combines with J gene TRBJ2-5; weak D call: TRBD2 (6 bases). This CDR3 has 15 residues. V lost 0 bases and J 5 bases, leaving 13 bases between the germline ends. Germline CDR1 and CDR2: ENHRY and SYGVKD. The CDR3 region is CAISESRAGGETQYF. The DNA of the CDR3 is TGTGCCATCAGTGAGTCGAGAGCGGGTGGGGAGACCCAGTACTTC.

V and J are TRBV9 and TRBJ1-2; 7 bases map to TRBD1. This CDR3 is 15 amino acids long. J gave up 6 bases and V 3 bases, and 11 bases lay outside the gene matches. Germline CDR1 reads SGDLS; CDR2 reads YYNGEE. CDR3 in DNA: TGTGCCAGCAGCGGCCGGGACAGCAAAAAAGATGGCTACACCTTC. Translated: CASSGRDSKKDGYTF.

The genes are TRBV7-2 and TRBJ2-7, with 12 bases that match TRBD2. The length of the CDR3 is 18 residues. Germline V CDR1 and CDR2: SGHTA, FQGNSA. J was trimmed by 5 bases and V by 3 bases; bases with no gene match: 14. CDR3 sequence: CASSFASGRAVFIHEQYF. In DNA, the CDR3 is TGTGCCAGCAGCTTTGCTAGCGGGAGGGCCGTGTTTATCCACGAGCAGTACTTC.

This chain's CDR3 is CASRISGNEQFF. The CDR3 DNA sequence: TGTGCCAGCAGGATTTCGGGCAATGAGCAGTTCTTC. The gene calls are TRBV6-1 and TRBJ2-1; D call uncertain. Per the germline V gene, CDR1 is MNHNS and CDR2 is SASEGT. Deletions cut 6 bases from V and 6 bases from J, with 9 bases between. This CDR3 region has 12 residues.

This clone was observed a single time. The chain has TRBV28 and TRBJ2-7, with TRBD2 matching 11 bases. This CDR3 comprises 15 residues. V was pared by 5 bases and J by 3 bases, with 6 bases of the junction left unmatched. Germline loops: CDR1 MDHEN, CDR2 SYDVKM. DNA of the CDR3: TGTGCCAGCAGTCCAACTAGCGGGAGATTCTACGAGCAGTACTTC. Translated: CASSPTSGRFYEQYF.

This chain links TRBV28 with TRBJ1-1; unclear D gene. Germline V CDR1 and CDR2: MDHEN, SYDVKM. The germline V and J ends were trimmed by 3 bases and 4 bases, with 9 bases remaining between them. The CDR3 is 13 amino acids. The CDR3 loop is CASSLRGGTEAFF. The CDR3 DNA is TGTGCCAGCAGTTTGCGGGGAGGCACTGAAGCTTTCTTT.

The rearrangement links TRBV7-2 to TRBJ2-7; TRBD2 agrees at 10 bases. This CDR3 has 14 residues. From germline, CDR1 is SGHTA and CDR2 FQGNSA. V dropped 5 bases and J dropped 0; count of bases not matched to a gene: 1. The CDR3, as DNA: TGTGCCAGCAGCCGGACTAGCGGCTCCTACGAGCAGTACTTC. Its translation: CASSRTSGSYEQYF.

The CDR3 spells CASRGPTGPKETQYF. The DNA for the CDR3 is TGTGCCAGCAGAGGTCCGACAGGACCAAAGGAGACCCAGTACTTC. The J gene is TRBJ2-5, the V gene TRBV6-1; TRBD1 is a possible D gene (6 bases). The CDR3 covers 15 residues. Germline CDR1 is MNHNS and CDR2 is SASEGT. Deletions cut 6 bases from V and 5 bases from J, with 19 bases between.

V and J are TRBV6-6 and TRBJ1-2; D is perhaps TRBD1 (5 bases). Germline V gene sequence: CDR1 MNHNY, CDR2 SVGAGI (reference sequence). The ends were cut back, 6 bases at V and 1 base at J, with 15 bases in the middle. This CDR3 has 15 amino acids. The CDR3 sequence is CASRNVKQVNYGYTF. In nucleotides, the CDR3 is TGTGCCAGCAGAAACGTCAAACAGGTTAACTATGGCTACACCTTC.

This rearrangement joins TRBV13 to TRBJ2-7; 8 nucleotides match TRBD2. Per the germline V gene, CDR1 is PRHDT and CDR2 is FYEKMQ (reference sequence). The CDR3 covers 14 residues. The trim removed 6 bases at V and 1 base at J, leaving 5 bases unmatched. The CDR3 DNA sequence: TGTGCCAGCAGAACTAGCGGTCTTTCCTACGAGCAGTACTTC. Translated, it gives CASRTSGLSYEQYF.

The chain joins TRBV29-1 to TRBJ2-1; 11 bases align to TRBD2. This CDR3 is built from 15 residues. CDR1 and CDR2 from the germline V gene are SQVTM and ANQGSEA. The junction had 4 bases not matched to a gene; V was cut back by 2 bases and J by 4 bases. The CDR3 coding sequence is TGCAGCGTTGAAAGACTAGCGGGGCTGTACAATGAGCAGTTCTTC. Protein: CSVERLAGLYNEQFF.

In this sample, this clone turned up a few times. The chain has TRBV7-8 and TRBJ1-1, with TRBD1 matching over 11 bases. Germline CDR1 reads SGHVS; CDR2 reads FQNEAQ. V lost 2 bases and J lost 5; bases outside the gene matches: 4. There are 15 residues in the CDR3. The CDR3 nucleotides read TGTGCCAGCAGCTTAAGGGACAGGGGGGGAACTGAAGCTTTCTTT. Its translation is CASSLRDRGGTEAFF.

This clone occurred a few times. The V gene is TRBV6-5, the J gene TRBJ1-2; D perhaps matches TRBD1 (5 bases). The germline V and J ends were trimmed by 8 bases and 4 bases, with 11 bases remaining between them. Germline CDR1 is MNHEY and CDR2 is SVGAGI. The CDR3 extends over 12 amino acids. The CDR3 loop is CASGLTGYGYTF. In DNA form, the CDR3 reads TGTGCCAGCGGATTAACAGGCTATGGCTACACCTTC.

V gene TRBV6-5 combines with J gene TRBJ2-2, with D maybe TRBD2 (6 bases). The germline V gene encodes CDR1 MNHEY and CDR2 SVGAGI. The CDR3 is 16 residues long. V was cut by 2 bases and J by 5 bases, with 15 bases left in between. CDR3 loop: CASSYPHGTQTGELFF. In nucleotides, the CDR3 is TGTGCCAGCAGTTACCCCCACGGGACTCAAACCGGGGAGCTGTTTTTT.

This chain links TRBV6-4 with TRBJ1-1; D is unclear. This CDR3 spans 15 amino acids. Trimming stripped 6 bases from V and 3 bases from J, with 17 bases between. Germline CDR1 reads MRHNA; CDR2 reads SNTAGT. The CDR3, as DNA: TGTGCCAGCAGGGATGCTCGGGGTGGGTACACTGAAGCTTTCTTT. Its protein is CASRDARGGYTEAFF.

Comments on this clone: Other nucleotide sequences in the sample specify the same CDR3. The V gene is TRBV6-5, the J gene TRBJ1-5; the D is unclear. The CDR3 length is 13 residues. Germline CDR1 MNHEY, CDR2 SVGAGI. The V and J ends lost 6 bases and 5 bases respectively, with 11 bases between them. CDR3 amino acids: CASSFDRYQPQHF. The CDR3 nucleotides are TGTGCCAGCAGCTTCGATAGATATCAGCCCCAGCATTTT.